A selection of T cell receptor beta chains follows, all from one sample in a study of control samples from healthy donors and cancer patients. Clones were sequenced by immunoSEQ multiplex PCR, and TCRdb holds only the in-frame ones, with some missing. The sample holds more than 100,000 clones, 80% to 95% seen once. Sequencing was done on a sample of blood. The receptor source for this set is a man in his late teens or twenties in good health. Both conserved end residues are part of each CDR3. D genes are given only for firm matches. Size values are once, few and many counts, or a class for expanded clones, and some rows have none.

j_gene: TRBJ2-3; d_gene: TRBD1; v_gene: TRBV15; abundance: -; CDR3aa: CATSREGGTITDTQYF; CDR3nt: TGTGCCACCAGCAGAGAAGGGGGCACAATTACAGATACGCAGTATTTT
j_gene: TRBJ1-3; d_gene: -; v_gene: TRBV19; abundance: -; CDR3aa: CASSTQYGASLGNTIYF; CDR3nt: TGTGCCAGTAGTACCCAATATGGGGCGTCTCTTGGAAACACCATATATTTT
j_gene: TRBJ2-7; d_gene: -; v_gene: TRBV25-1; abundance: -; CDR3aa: CASSSPGLGEQYF; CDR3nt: TGTGCCAGCAGTTCCCCAGGGCTGGGCGAGCAGTACTTC
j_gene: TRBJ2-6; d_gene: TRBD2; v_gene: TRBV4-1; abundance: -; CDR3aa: CASSRGGLVTGANVLTF; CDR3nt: TGCGCCAGCAGCCGGGGGGGACTAGTCACTGGGGCCAACGTCCTGACTTTC
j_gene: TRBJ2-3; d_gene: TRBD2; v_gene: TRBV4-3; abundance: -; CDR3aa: CASSHRPGGYGADTQYF; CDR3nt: TGCGCCAGCAGCCACCGGCCGGGGGGGTACGGTGCAGATACGCAGTATTTT
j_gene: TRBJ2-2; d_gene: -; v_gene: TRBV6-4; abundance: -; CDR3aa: CASSRTRNTGELFF; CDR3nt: TGTGCCAGCAGTAGGACCAGAAACACCGGGGAGCTGTTTTTT
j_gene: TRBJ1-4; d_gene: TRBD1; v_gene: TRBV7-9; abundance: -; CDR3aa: CASSLGTGVNEKLFF; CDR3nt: TGTGCCAGCAGCTTAGGGACAGGAGTAAATGAAAAACTGTTTTTT
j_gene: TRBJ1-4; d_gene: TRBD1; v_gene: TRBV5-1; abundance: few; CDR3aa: CASSLAGTGGEKLFF; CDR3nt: TGCGCCAGCAGCTTGGCCGGGACAGGGGGCGAAAAACTGTTTTTT
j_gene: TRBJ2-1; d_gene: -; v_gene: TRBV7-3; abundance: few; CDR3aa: CASSFDLKGTQFF; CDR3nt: TGTGCCAGCAGCTTCGATCTTAAGGGCACGCAGTTCTTC
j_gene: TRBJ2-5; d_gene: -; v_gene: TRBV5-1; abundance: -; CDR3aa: CASSLGHNQETQYF; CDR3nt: TGCGCCAGCAGCCTCGGACACAACCAAGAGACCCAGTACTTC
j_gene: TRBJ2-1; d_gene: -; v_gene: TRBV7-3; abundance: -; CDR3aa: CASSLSRVAEGEQFF; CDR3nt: TGTGCCAGCAGCCTCTCCCGGGTAGCGGAAGGCGAGCAGTTCTTC
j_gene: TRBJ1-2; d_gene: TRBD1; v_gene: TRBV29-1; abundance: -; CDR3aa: CSVEGTGRFSGYTF; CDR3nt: TGCAGCGTAGAGGGGACAGGACGATTTAGTGGCTACACCTTC
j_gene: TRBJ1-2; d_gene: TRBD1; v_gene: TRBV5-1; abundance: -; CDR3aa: CASSTTGQGFPYGYTF; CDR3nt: TGCGCCAGCAGCACCACGGGACAGGGTTTTCCATATGGCTACACCTTC
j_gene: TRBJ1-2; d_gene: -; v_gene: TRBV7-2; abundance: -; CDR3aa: CASSFEGRGYGYTF; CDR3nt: TGTGCCAGCAGCTTTGAGGGTCGGGGCTATGGCTACACCTTC
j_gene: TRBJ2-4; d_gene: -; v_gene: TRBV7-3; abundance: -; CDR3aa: CASSLAVGRGNIQYF; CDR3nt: TGTGCCAGCAGCTTAGCTGTCGGACGGGGGAACATTCAGTACTTC
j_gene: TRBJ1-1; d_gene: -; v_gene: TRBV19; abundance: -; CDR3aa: CASSMAPLDPGTEAFF; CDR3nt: TGTGCCAGTAGTATGGCCCCTTTGGATCCGGGGACTGAAGCTTTCTTT
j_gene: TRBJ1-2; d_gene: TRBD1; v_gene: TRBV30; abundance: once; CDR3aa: CAWTGDRLYGYTF; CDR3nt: TGTGCCTGGACCGGGGACAGGTTGTATGGCTACACCTTC
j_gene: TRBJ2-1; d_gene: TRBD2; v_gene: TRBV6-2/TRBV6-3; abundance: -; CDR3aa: CASSPSGSVEQFF; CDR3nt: TGTGCCAGCAGCCCCAGCGGGAGTGTTGAGCAGTTCTTC
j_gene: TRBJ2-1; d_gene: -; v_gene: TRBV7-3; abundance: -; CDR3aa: CASSLGDGEQFF; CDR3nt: TGTGCCAGCAGCCTAGGGGACGGTGAGCAGTTCTTC
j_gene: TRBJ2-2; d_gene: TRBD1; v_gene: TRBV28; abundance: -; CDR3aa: CASRTGGSYTGELFF; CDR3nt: TGTGCCAGCAGGACAGGGGGTTCATACACCGGGGAGCTGTTTTTT
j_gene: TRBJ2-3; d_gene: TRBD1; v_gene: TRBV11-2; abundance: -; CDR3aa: CASSPRTGRRSDTQYF; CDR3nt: TGTGCCAGCAGCCCCCGGACAGGGCGCAGGTCAGATACGCAGTATTTT
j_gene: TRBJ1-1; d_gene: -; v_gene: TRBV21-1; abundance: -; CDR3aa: CAREGRGAFF; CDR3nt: TGTGCCAGAGAGGGGAGGGGGGCTTTCTTT
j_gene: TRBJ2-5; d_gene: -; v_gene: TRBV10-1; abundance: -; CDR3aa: CASSDWRTQETQYF; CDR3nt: TGCGCCAGCAGTGATTGGAGGACCCAAGAGACCCAGTACTTC
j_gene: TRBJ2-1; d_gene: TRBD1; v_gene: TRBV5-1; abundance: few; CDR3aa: CASSLVGQGLSSYNEQFF; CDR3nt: TGCGCCAGCAGCTTGGTGGGACAGGGGCTTAGCTCCTACAATGAGCAGTTCTTC
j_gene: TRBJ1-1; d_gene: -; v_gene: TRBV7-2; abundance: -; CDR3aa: CASSFGGVEAFF; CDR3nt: TGTGCCAGCAGCTTTGGCGGAGTTGAAGCTTTCTTT
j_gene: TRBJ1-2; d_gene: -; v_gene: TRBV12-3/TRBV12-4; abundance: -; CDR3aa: CASRNLYGYTF; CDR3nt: TGTGCCAGCAGGAACCTCTATGGCTACACCTTC
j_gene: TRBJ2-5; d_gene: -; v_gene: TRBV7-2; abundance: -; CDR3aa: CASSLKGGETQYF; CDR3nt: TGTGCCAGCAGCCTCAAAGGAGGTGAGACCCAGTACTTC
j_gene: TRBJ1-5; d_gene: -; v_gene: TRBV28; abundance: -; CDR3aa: CASGRSNQPQHF; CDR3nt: TGTGCCAGTGGACGGAGCAATCAGCCCCAGCATTTT
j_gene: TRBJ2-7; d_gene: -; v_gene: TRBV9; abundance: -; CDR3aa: CASSAGGVLYEQYF; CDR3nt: TGTGCCAGCAGCGCGGGCGGGGTTCTCTACGAGCAGTACTTC
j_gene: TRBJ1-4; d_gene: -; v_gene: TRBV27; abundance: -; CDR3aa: CASSLSGARWEKLFF; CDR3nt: TGTGCCAGCAGTTTATCGGGGGCCCGTTGGGAAAAACTGTTTTTT
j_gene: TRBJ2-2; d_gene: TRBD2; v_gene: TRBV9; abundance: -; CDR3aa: CASSYSGARTGELFF; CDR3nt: TGTGCCAGCAGTTATAGCGGGGCTCGGACCGGGGAGCTGTTTTTT
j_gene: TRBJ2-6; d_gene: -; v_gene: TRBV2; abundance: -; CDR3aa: CASQGSGANVLTF; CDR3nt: TGTGCCAGCCAGGGCTCTGGGGCCAACGTCCTGACTTTC
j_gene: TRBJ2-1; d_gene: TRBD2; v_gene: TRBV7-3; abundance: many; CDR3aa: CASSPSLGSGMVDEQFF; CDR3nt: TGTGCCAGCAGCCCTAGCCTGGGTAGCGGGATGGTCGATGAGCAGTTCTTC
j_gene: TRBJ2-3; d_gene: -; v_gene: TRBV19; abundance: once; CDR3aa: CASTPLSSDTQYF; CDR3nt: TGTGCCAGTACCCCTCTTTCTTCAGATACGCAGTATTTT
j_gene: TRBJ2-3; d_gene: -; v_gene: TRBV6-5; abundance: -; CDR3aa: CASSITGIKDTQYF; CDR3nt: TGTGCCAGCAGTATTACAGGGATTAAAGATACGCAGTATTTT